The entry below gives a single T cell receptor (beta chain) sequence along with its context. Clones were sequenced by immunoSEQ multiplex PCR, and TCRdb holds only the in-frame ones, with some missing. This table holds 50,000 to 70,000 clones, 80% to 90% found once. Per germline, CDR1 SGHAT and CDR2 FQDESV (reference sequence). The CDR3 consists of 15 residues. J was trimmed by 8 bases and V by 2 bases; bases with no gene match: 8. Before the COVID-19 pandemic, during about 2011-2019, CD4+ T cells were taken from unexposed donors. The sample is drawn from a study of CD4 T cells in relation to SARS-CoV-2 and coronaviruses.

The chain is built from TRBV11-1 and TRBJ2-1; 8 bases map to TRBD1. The sample was memory CD4+ T cells from PBMCs. The receptor's source is a human donor in good health. The CDR3: CASSLPDRGIDEQFF. CDR3 bases: TGTGCCAGCAGCTTACCCGACAGGGGTATCGATGAGCAGTTCTTC.